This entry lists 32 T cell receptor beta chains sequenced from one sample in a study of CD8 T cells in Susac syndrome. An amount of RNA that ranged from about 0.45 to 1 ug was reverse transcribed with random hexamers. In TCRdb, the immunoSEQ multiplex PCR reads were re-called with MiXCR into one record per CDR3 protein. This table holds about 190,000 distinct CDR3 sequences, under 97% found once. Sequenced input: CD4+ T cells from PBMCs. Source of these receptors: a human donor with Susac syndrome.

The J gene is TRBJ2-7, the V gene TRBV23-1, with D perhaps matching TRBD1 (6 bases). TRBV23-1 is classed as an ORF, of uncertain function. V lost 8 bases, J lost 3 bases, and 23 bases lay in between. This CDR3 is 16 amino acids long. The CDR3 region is CASSSFRDKELYEQYF. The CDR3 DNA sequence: TGCGCCAGCTCTTCCTTCCGGGACAAGGAGCTCTACGAGCAGTACTTC.

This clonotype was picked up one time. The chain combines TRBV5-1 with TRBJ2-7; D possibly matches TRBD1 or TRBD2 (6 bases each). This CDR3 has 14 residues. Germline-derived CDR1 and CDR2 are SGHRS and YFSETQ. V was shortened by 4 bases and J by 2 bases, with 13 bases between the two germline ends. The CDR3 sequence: CASSPGEEAYEQYF. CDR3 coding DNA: TGCGCCAGCAGCCCAGGGGAGGAGGCCTACGAGCAGTACTTC.

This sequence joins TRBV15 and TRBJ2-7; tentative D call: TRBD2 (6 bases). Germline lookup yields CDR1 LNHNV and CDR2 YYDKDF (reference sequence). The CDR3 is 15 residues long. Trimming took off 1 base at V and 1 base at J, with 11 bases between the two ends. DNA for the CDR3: TGTGCCACCAGCAGAGGAAGACTAGGTTCCTACGAGCAGTACTTC. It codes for CATSRGRLGSYEQYF. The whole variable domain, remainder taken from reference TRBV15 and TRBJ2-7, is DAMVIQNPRYQVTQFGKPVTLSCSQTLNHNVMYWYQQKSSQAPKLLFHYYDKDFNNEADTPDNFQSRRPNTSFCFLDIRSPGLGDTAMYLCATSRGRLGSYEQYFGPGTRLTVT.

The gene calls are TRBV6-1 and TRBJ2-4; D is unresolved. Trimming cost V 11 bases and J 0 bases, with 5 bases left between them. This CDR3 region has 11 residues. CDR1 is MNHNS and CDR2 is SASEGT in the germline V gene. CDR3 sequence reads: CAGVAKNIQYF. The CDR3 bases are TGTGCCGGCGTAGCCAAAAACATTCAGTACTTC.

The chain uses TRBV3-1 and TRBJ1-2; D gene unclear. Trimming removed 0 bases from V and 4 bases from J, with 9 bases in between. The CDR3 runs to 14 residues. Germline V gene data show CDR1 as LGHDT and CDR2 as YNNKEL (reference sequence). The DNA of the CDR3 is TGTGCCAGCAGCCAAGATCTCCCAAGCTATGGCTACACCTTC. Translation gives CASSQDLPSYGYTF.

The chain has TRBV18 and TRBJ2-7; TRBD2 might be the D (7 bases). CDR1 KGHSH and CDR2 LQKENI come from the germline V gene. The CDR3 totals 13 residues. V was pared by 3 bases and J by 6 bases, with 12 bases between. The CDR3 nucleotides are TGTGCCAGCTCACCGTTGGGAGGGGGCGAGCAGTACTTC. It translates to CASSPLGGGEQYF. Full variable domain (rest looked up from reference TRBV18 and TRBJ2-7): NAGVMQNPRHLVRRRGQEARLRCSPMKGHSHVYWYRQLPEEGLKFMVYLQKENIIDESGMPKERFSAEFPKEGPSILRIQQVVRGDSAAYFCASSPLGGGEQYFGPGTRLTVT.

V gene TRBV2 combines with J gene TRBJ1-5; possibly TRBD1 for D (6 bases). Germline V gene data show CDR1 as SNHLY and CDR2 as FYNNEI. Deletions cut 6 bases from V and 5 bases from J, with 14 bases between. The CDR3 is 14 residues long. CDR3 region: CASRYRVGDQPQHF. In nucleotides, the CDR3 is TGTGCCAGCAGGTACAGGGTTGGCGATCAGCCCCAGCATTTT.

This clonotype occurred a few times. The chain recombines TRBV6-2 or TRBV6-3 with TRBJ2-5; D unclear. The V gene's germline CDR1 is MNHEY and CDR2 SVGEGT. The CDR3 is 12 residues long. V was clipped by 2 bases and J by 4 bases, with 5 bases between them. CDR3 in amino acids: CASSYLRETQYF. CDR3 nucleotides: TGTGCCAGCAGTTACCTCCGAGAGACCCAGTACTTC.

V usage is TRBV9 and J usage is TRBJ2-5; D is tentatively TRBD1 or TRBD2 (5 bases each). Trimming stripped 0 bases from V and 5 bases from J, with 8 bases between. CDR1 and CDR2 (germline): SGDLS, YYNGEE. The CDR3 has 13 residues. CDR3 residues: CASSVDWGETQYF. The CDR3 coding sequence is TGTGCCAGCAGCGTAGACTGGGGGGAGACCCAGTACTTC.

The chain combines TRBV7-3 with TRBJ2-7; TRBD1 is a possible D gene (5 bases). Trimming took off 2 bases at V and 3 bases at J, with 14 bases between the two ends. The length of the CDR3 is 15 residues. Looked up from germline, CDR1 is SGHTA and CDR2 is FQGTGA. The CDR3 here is CASSLGQGRFYEQYF. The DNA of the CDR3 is TGTGCCAGCAGCTTAGGGCAGGGCCGGTTCTACGAGCAGTACTTC.

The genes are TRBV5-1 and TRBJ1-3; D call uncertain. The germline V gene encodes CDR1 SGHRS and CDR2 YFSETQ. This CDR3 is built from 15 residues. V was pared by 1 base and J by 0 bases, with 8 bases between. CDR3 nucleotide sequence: TGCGCCAGCAGCTTGTTTTCAGGCTCTGGAAACACCATATATTTT. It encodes CASSLFSGSGNTIYF.

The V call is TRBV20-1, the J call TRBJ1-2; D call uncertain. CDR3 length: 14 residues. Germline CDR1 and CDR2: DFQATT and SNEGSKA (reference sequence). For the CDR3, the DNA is TGCAGGGACCTAAATCTCCCAACACCCTATGGCTACACCTTC. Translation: CRDLNLPTPYGYTF.

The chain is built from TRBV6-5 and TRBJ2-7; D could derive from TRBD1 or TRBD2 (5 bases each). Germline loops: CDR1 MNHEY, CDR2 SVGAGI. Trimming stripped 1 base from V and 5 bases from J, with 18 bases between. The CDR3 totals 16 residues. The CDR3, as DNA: TGTGCCAGCAGTTACTGGGGGAACAGGATCGGAGACGAGCAGTACTTC. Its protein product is CASSYWGNRIGDEQYF.

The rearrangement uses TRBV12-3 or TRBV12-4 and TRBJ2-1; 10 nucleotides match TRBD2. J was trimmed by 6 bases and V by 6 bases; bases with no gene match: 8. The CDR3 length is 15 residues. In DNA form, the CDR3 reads TGTGCCAGCAGCCAGCGGGGGGGTTATCTCAATGAGCAGTTCTTC. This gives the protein CASSQRGGYLNEQFF.

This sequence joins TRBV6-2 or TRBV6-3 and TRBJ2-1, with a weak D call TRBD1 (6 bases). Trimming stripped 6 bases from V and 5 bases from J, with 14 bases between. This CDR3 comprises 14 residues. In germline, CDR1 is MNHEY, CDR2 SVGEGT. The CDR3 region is CASRDGDTNNEQFF. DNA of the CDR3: TGTGCCAGCAGAGACGGGGACACCAACAATGAGCAGTTCTTC.

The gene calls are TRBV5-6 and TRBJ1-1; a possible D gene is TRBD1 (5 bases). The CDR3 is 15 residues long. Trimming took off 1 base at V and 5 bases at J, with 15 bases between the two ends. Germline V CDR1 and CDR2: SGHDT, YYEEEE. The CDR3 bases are TGTGCCAGCAGCTTGAGGCAGGGCCCTGGGACTGAAGCTTTCTTT. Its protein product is CASSLRQGPGTEAFF.

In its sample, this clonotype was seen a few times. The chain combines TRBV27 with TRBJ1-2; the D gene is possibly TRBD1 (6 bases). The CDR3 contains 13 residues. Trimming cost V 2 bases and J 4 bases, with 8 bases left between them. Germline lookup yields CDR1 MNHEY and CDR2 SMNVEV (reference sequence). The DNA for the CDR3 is TGTGCCAGCAGTTTACAGGGGTCCTATGGCTACACCTTC. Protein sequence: CASSLQGSYGYTF.

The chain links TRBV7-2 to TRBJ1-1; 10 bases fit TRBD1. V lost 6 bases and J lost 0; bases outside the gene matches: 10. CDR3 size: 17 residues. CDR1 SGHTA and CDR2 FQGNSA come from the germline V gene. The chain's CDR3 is CASSLSGQGIMNTEAFF. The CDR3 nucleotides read TGTGCCAGCAGTCTCTCGGGACAGGGGATCATGAACACTGAAGCTTTCTTT.

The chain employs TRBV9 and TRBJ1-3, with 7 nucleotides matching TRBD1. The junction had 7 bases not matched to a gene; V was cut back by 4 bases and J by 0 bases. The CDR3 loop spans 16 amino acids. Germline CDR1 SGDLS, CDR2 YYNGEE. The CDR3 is CASSSLGQSSGNTIYF. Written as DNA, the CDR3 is TGTGCCAGCAGCTCCCTGGGACAGAGCTCTGGAAACACCATATATTTT.

The DNA of the CDR3 is TGTGCCAGCAATAAGGTGCGGAGCAGCACAGATACGCAGTATTTT. Its protein is CASNKVRSSTDTQYF. V gene TRBV7-9 combines with J gene TRBJ2-3; D unclear. Germline V gene data show CDR1 as SEHNR and CDR2 as FQNEAQ (reference sequence). V was cut by 7 bases and J by 0 bases, with 14 bases left in between. This CDR3 comprises 15 residues.

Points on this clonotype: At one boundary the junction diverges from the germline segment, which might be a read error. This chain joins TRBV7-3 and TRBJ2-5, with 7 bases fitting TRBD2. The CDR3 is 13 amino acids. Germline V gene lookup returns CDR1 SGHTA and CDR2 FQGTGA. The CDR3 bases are TGTGCCAGCAGTTTAACGGGAGGAGAGACCCAGTACTTC. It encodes CASSLTGGETQYF. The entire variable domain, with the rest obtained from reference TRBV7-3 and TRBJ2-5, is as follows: GAGVSQTPSNKVTEKGKYVELRCDPISGHTALYWYRQSLGQGPEFLIYFQGTGAADDSGLPNDRFFAVRPEGSVSTLKIQRTERGDSAVYLCASSLTGGETQYFGPGTRLLVL.

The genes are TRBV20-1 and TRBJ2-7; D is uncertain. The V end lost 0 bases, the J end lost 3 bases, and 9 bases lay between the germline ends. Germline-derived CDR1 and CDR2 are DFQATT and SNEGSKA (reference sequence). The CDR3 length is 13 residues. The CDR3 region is CSAREPSVYEQYF. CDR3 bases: TGCAGTGCTAGAGAACCTAGTGTCTACGAGCAGTACTTC.

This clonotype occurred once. The CDR3 DNA reads TGTGCCAGCAGTTTACATGAGCCTCCCCACACCTTC. Translating it yields CASSLHEPPHTF. The chain has TRBV12-3 or TRBV12-4 and TRBJ1-2; the D is unclear. The CDR3 totals 12 residues. V shed 2 bases and J shed 12 bases, with 13 bases lying between them.

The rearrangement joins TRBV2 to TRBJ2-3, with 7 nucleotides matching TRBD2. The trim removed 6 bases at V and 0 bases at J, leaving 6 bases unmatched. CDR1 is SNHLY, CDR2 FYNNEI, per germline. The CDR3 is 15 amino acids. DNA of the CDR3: TGTGCCAGCAGAATTTCTAGCGGAAGCACAGATACGCAGTATTTT. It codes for CASRISSGSTDTQYF.

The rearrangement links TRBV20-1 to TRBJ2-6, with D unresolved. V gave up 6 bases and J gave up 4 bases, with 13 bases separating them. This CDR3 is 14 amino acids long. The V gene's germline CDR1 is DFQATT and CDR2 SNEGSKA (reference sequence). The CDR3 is CSATVSAGANVLTF. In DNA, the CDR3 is TGCAGTGCGACGGTATCCGCAGGGGCCAACGTCCTGACTTTC.

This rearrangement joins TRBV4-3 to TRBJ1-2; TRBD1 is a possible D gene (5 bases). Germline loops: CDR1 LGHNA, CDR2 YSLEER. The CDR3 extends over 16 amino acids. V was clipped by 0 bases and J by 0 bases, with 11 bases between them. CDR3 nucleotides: TGCGCCAGCAGCCAAGAAGGGAGGGGAGCTAACTATGGCTACACCTTC. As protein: CASSQEGRGANYGYTF.

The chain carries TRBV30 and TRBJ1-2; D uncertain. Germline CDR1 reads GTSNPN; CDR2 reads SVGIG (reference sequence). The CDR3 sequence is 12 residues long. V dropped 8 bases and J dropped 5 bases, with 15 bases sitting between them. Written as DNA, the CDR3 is TGTGCCCTAAACAGATGGAATTATGGCTACACCTTC. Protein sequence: CALNRWNYGYTF.

This chain's CDR3 is CAWTIKGTINEKLFF. CDR3 bases: TGTGCCTGGACCATCAAGGGGACCATTAATGAAAAACTGTTTTTT. The genes are TRBV30 and TRBJ1-4; D perhaps matches TRBD1 (5 bases). CDR3 size: 15 residues. V gave up 4 bases and J gave up 4 bases, with 16 bases separating them. CDR1 is GTSNPN, CDR2 SVGIG, per germline (reference sequence). The full variable domain, rest sourced from reference TRBV30 and TRBJ1-4, is SQTIHQWPATLVQPVGSPLSLECTVEGTSNPNLYWYRQAAGRGLQLLFYSVGIGQISSEVPQNLSASRPQDRQFILSSKKLLLSDSGFYLCAWTIKGTINEKLFFGSGTQLSVL.

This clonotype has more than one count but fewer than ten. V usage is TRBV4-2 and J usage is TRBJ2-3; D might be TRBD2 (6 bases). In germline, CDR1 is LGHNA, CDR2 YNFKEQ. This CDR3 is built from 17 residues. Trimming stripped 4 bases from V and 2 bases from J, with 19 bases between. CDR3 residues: CASSREKTGAATDTQYF. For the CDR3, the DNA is TGTGCCAGCAGCCGCGAGAAGACGGGAGCCGCCACAGATACGCAGTATTTT.

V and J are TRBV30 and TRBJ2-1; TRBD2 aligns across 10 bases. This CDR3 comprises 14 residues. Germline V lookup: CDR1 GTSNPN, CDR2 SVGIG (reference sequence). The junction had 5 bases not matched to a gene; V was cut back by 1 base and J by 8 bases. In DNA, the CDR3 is TGTGCCTGGAGTGCTAGCGGGGGAGGGTATGAGCAGTTCTTC. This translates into CAWSASGGGYEQFF.

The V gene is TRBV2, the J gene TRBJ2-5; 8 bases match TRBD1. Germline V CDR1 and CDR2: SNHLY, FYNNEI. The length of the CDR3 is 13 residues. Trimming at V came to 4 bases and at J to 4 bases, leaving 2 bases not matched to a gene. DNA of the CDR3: TGTGCCAGCAGTGCAGGACAGGGAGAGACCCAGTACTTC. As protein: CASSAGQGETQYF. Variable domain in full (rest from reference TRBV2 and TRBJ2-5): EPEVTQTPSHQVTQMGQEVILRCVPISNHLYFYWYRQILGQKVEFLVSFYNNEISEKSEIFDDQFSVERPDGSNFTLKIRSTKLEDSAMYFCASSAGQGETQYFGPGTRLLVL.

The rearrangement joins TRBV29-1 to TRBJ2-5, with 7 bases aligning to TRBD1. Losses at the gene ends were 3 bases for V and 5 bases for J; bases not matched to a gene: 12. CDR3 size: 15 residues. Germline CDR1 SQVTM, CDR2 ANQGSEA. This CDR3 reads CSVDQTGSYSETQYF. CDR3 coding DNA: TGCAGCGTTGACCAGACAGGGAGTTATTCGGAGACCCAGTACTTC.